One sample yielded the 20 T cell receptor beta chains listed below, sequenced in a study of blood T cell repertoires in COVID-19. Clones were read by immunoSEQ multiplex PCR, and TCRdb kept only the in-frame ones, dropping some. The sample contains roughly 25,000 clones, under 85% of which appear only once. The sequenced material came from peripheral blood. The source is a man in his forties or fifties with COVID-19, enrolled during active disease.

This sequence joins TRBV12-5 and TRBJ2-3; D possibly corresponds to TRBD2 (6 bases). Trimming removed 6 bases at V and 9 bases at J, with 10 bases between. The CDR3 covers 11 residues. Per germline, CDR1 LGHNT and CDR2 FRNRAP. CDR3 protein: CASGEGRTQYF. The CDR3 DNA sequence: TGTGCTAGTGGGGAGGGCCGAACGCAGTATTTT.

The genes are TRBV6-1 and TRBJ2-4; 8 bases match TRBD1. The V gene's germline CDR1 is MNHNS and CDR2 SASEGT. Unmatched junction bases numbered 8, after V lost 2 bases and J lost 8 bases. This CDR3 region has 15 residues. Here the CDR3 reads CASSEMSGGRDIQYF. Written as DNA, the CDR3 is TGTGCCAGCAGTGAAATGTCAGGGGGCCGGGACATTCAGTACTTC.

This rearrangement joins TRBV2 to TRBJ1-1; D is perhaps TRBD1 (6 bases). Germline CDR1 reads SNHLY; CDR2 reads FYNNEI. The CDR3 consists of 13 residues. The germline V and J ends were trimmed by 6 bases and 7 bases, with 15 bases remaining between them. CDR3 amino acids: CASSADRNNEAFF. CDR3 nucleotides: TGTGCCAGCAGCGCCGACAGGAATAATGAAGCTTTCTTT. Complete variable domain (other parts from reference TRBV2 and TRBJ1-1): EPEVTQTPSHQVTQMGQEVILRCVPISNHLYFYWYRQILGQKVEFLVSFYNNEISEKSEIFDDQFSVERPDGSNFTLKIRSTKLEDSAMYFCASSADRNNEAFFGQGTRLTVV.

The chain employs TRBV19 and TRBJ1-5, with 9 nucleotides matching TRBD1. The germline CDR1 and CDR2 sequences are LNHDA and SQIVND (reference sequence). This CDR3 region has 17 residues. V shed 7 bases and J 1 base; nucleotides not matched to a gene: 11. CDR3 nucleotide sequence: TGTGCCAGTACTAAGGGACAGGGCGTGGTGAGCAATCAGCCCCAGCATTTT. Protein sequence: CASTKGQGVVSNQPQHF.

The count of this clone is one. The chain carries TRBV11-3 and TRBJ1-1; D is possibly TRBD1 (6 bases). The CDR3 extends over 16 amino acids. Germline V gene sequence: CDR1 SGHNT, CDR2 YENEEA. V lost 1 base to trimming and J lost 1 base, with 13 bases between them. CDR3 nucleotides: TGTGCCAGCAGCTTAGGGATTGGGGGCAGGAACACTGAAGCTTTCTTT. Translation: CASSLGIGGRNTEAFF.

The chain carries TRBV5-1 and TRBJ2-7; TRBD2 aligns across 7 bases. The CDR3 has 16 residues. Looked up from germline, CDR1 is SGHRS and CDR2 is YFSETQ. V gave up 1 base and J gave up 3 bases; unmatched junction bases: 10. In DNA, the CDR3 is TGCGCCAGCAGCTTGTCATCCGGACTAGGGGTCTACGAGCAGTACTTC. Amino acid sequence: CASSLSSGLGVYEQYF. Based on the CDR3 plus reference TRBV5-1 and TRBJ2-7, the full variable domain is KAGVTQTPRYLIKTRGQQVTLSCSPISGHRSVSWYQQTPGQGLQFLFEYFSETQRNKGNFPGRFSGRQFSNSRSEMNVSTLELGDSALYLCASSLSSGLGVYEQYFGPGTRLTVT.

V is TRBV11-2 and J is TRBJ2-1; D call uncertain. V lost 6 bases, J lost 10 bases, and 16 bases lay in between. CDR1 and CDR2 (germline): SGHAT, FQNNGV. CDR3 size: 13 residues. CDR3 amino acids: CASSYLSPFEQFF. The DNA for the CDR3 is TGTGCCAGCAGTTACTTATCCCCATTCGAGCAGTTCTTC. The full variable domain, rest sourced from reference TRBV11-2 and TRBJ2-1, is EAGVAQSPRYKIIEKRQSVAFWCNPISGHATLYWYQQILGQGPKLLIQFQNNGVVDDSQLPKDRFSAERLKGVDSTLKIQPAKLEDSAVYLCASSYLSPFEQFFGPGTRLTVL.

This clone was observed a few times. The V and J genes are TRBV30 and TRBJ2-1; perhaps TRBD1 as D (6 bases). In germline, CDR1 is GTSNPN, CDR2 SVGIG (reference sequence). The CDR3 has 12 amino acids. Trimming stripped 5 bases from V and 5 bases from J, with 10 bases between. CDR3 sequence (DNA): TGTGCCTGGGGACAGTTGGACAATGAGCAGTTCTTC. Protein product: CAWGQLDNEQFF. Complete variable domain (other parts from reference TRBV30 and TRBJ2-1): SQTIHQWPATLVQPVGSPLSLECTVEGTSNPNLYWYRQAAGRGLQLLFYSVGIGQISSEVPQNLSASRPQDRQFILSSKKLLLSDSGFYLCAWGQLDNEQFFGPGTRLTVL.

V is TRBV12-2 and J is TRBJ2-7; no check of the table's D call, TRBD2, against the DNA was made. TRBV12-2 constitutes a pseudogene. The CDR3 sequence is 15 residues long. The CDR3 nucleotides are TGTGCAAGTCGCTTAGGCGACTACCTCCGGAGCGAGCAGTACTTC. Translation: CASRLGDYLRSEQYF.

The chain employs TRBV19 and TRBJ1-2; 7 nucleotides line up with TRBD1. The CDR3 consists of 16 residues. Germline CDR1 reads LNHDA; CDR2 reads SQIVND (reference sequence). V dropped 3 bases and J dropped 4; count of bases not matched to a gene: 11. The CDR3 region is CASSIQTGLVGYGYTF. The CDR3 coding sequence is TGTGCCAGTAGTATCCAGACAGGGTTAGTCGGCTATGGCTACACCTTC.

The chain joins TRBV7-9 to TRBJ1-2, with TRBD1 matching over 9 bases. Germline V gene data show CDR1 as SEHNR and CDR2 as FQNEAQ (reference sequence). The V gene end was trimmed by 3 bases and the J gene end by 8 bases; junction bases not matched to a gene: 7. The length of the CDR3 is 14 residues. DNA for the CDR3: TGTGCCAGCAGCTTCGGGGACAGGGTAGGGGGCTACACCTTC. It yields the protein CASSFGDRVGGYTF.

The V and J genes are TRBV5-1 and TRBJ2-1, with D hard to call. This CDR3 region has 14 residues. The V gene's germline CDR1 is SGHRS and CDR2 YFSETQ. Deletions cut 0 bases from V and 0 bases from J, with 4 bases between. DNA of the CDR3: TGCGCCAGCAGCTTGGCTAGCTCCTACAATGAGCAGTTCTTC. Its protein product is CASSLASSYNEQFF.

J is TRBJ2-2 and V is TRBV5-1; D is unresolved. This CDR3 has 14 residues. V lost 2 bases, J lost 5 bases, and 10 bases lay in between. Germline V CDR1 and CDR2: SGHRS, YFSETQ. The CDR3 region has the DNA TGCGCCAGCAGCTTCTCCGGGTGGACCGGGGAGCTGTTTTTT. Translated: CASSFSGWTGELFF.

To note about this clone: One junction end disagrees with the germline gene, perhaps due to a read error. The V call is TRBV29-1, the J call TRBJ2-7; TRBD1 is a possible D gene (6 bases). The CDR3 extends over 14 amino acids. Germline V gene data show CDR1 as SQVTM and CDR2 as ANQGSEA. The CDR3 coding sequence is TGCAGCGTTGCGCAACAGGGTCATAGCGACGAGCGGTACTTC. Protein sequence: CSVAQQGHSDERYF.

In nucleotides, the CDR3 is TGTGCCAGCAGCCAGGGGGGTCCCGAAGCTTTCTTT. Its translation is CASSQGGPEAFF. The V call is TRBV3-1 (or the pseudogene TRBV3-2), the J call TRBJ1-1; D might be TRBD1 (5 bases). Germline loops: CDR1 LGHDT, CDR2 YNNKEL (reference sequence). Trimming pared 3 bases from V and 8 bases from J, leaving 10 bases between. This CDR3 has 12 residues.

The chain has TRBV5-6 and TRBJ2-3, with 12 bases aligning to TRBD2. Trimming took 1 base from V and 4 from J; bases not matched to a gene: 13. This CDR3 is built from 19 residues. Per germline, CDR1 SGHDT and CDR2 YYEEEE. This chain's CDR3 is CASSLRSLAGGSWADTQYF. As DNA, the CDR3 is TGTGCCAGCAGCTTGAGGTCTCTAGCGGGAGGGTCTTGGGCAGATACGCAGTATTTT.

The chain combines TRBV9 with TRBJ2-5, with unresolved D. Trimming took 3 bases from V and 0 from J, leaving 6 bases between them. The CDR3 totals 13 residues. Germline values: CDR1 SGDLS, CDR2 YYNGEE. The CDR3 protein is CASSAVYQETQYF. As DNA, the CDR3 is TGTGCCAGCAGCGCAGTGTACCAAGAGACCCAGTACTTC. The complete variable domain, with remaining parts taken from reference TRBV9 and TRBJ2-5, reads DSGVTQTPKHLITATGQRVTLRCSPRSGDLSVYWYQQSLDQGLQFLIQYYNGEERAKGNILERFSAQQFPDLHSELNLSSLELGDSALYFCASSAVYQETQYFGPGTRLLVL.

J is TRBJ2-7 and V is TRBV20-1; 10 bases agree with TRBD2. V shed 3 bases and J 5 bases; nucleotides not matched to a gene: 13. There are 16 residues in the CDR3. Per germline, CDR1 DFQATT and CDR2 SNEGSKA (reference sequence). The CDR3 DNA reads TGCAGTGCTAGTGTACTACAACTAGCGGGATTCAACGAGCAGTACTTC. Its protein product is CSASVLQLAGFNEQYF.

This chain links TRBV28 with TRBJ2-7, with 7 bases aligning to TRBD1. The CDR3 has 12 residues. The germline V gene has CDR1 MDHEN and CDR2 SYDVKM. The ends lost 7 bases at V and 4 bases at J; junction bases unmatched: 4. CDR3: CASTPDRYEQYF. The CDR3 DNA reads TGTGCCAGCACCCCGGACAGGTACGAGCAGTACTTC.

V and J are TRBV24-1 and TRBJ1-5; D uncertain. Germline CDR1 reads KGHDR; CDR2 reads SFDVKD. The CDR3 has 12 residues. V lost 4 bases and J 5 bases, leaving 5 bases between the germline ends. The DNA of the CDR3 is TGTGCCACCAGTGACGGGGATCAGCCCCAGCATTTT. Its protein is CATSDGDQPQHF.